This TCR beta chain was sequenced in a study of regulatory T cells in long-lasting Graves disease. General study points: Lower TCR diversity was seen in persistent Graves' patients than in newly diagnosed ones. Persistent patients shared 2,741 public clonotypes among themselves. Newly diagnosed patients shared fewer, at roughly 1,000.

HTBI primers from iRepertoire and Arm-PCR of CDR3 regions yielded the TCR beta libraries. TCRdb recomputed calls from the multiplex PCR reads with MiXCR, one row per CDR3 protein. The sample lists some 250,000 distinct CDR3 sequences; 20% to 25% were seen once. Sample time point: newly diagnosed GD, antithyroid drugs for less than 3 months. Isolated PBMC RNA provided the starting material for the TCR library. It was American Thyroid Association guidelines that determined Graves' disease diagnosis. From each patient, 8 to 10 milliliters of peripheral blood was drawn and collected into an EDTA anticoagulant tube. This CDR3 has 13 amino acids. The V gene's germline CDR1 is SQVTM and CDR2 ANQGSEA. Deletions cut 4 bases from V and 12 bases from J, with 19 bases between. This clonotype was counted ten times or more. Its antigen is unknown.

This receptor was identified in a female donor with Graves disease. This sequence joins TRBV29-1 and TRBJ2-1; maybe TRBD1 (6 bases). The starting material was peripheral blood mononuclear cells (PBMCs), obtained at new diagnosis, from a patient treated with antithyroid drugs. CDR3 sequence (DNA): TGCAGCGTTGTGATGGGGCAGGGGTTTTTGCAGTTCTTC. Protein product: CSVVMGQGFLQFF.